The 19 T cell receptor beta chains below all came from one sample that was sequenced in a study of identical twins. Each CDR3 protein is one row after TCRdb ran MiXCR on the 5' RACE reads. The sample gives fewer than 650,000 distinct CDR3 sequences, approximately 10% of which show up once; under 3.5% is in the top ten. The data also belong to a second study, concerning yellow fever vaccine responses in identical twins.

The sequenced sample consisted of PBMCs. All receptors come from a woman between 18 and 29 years old in good health.

On this clonotype itself: It may be a read error: a sequence one base away is much more abundant. V gene TRBV7-9 combines with J gene TRBJ2-7; D remains unclear. This CDR3 is 15 amino acids long. Germline V lookup: CDR1 SEHNR, CDR2 FQNEAQ (reference sequence). CDR3 amino acids: CASSSHMVQSYVQYF. CDR3 DNA: TGTGCCAGCAGCTCCCACATGGTTCAGTCCTACGTGCAGTACTTC.

This clonotype occurred a few times. The chain recombines TRBV20-1 with TRBJ2-7; D might be TRBD1 (6 bases). The germline V gene has CDR1 DFQATT and CDR2 SNEGSKA (reference sequence). This CDR3 has 19 amino acids. With 2 bases removed from V and 1 base from J, the gap between germline ends came to 27 bases. The CDR3 nucleotides are TGCAGTGCTAGATACTACAGGGTAGGACCATCCAAACAGTCCTACGAGCAGTACTTC. Residues: CSARYYRVGPSKQSYEQYF.

This clonotype was counted a few times. The junction does not match germline at one end; this may be a read error. The J gene is TRBJ2-7, the V gene TRBV29-1; D is ambiguous. The CDR3 spans 13 residues. CDR1 is SQVTM, CDR2 ANQGSEA, per germline. The CDR3 bases are TGCAGCGTTGTAGGTGACGACTCCTACGCGCAGTACTTC. Translation: CSVVGDDSYAQYF.

This clonotype has a handful of counts. V gene TRBV9 combines with J gene TRBJ2-1, with TRBD2 identical over 10 bases. Germline assignment: CDR1 SGDLS and CDR2 YYNGEE. Losses at the gene ends were 5 bases for V and 8 bases for J; bases not matched to a gene: 19. The CDR3 contains 18 residues. The DNA for the CDR3 is TGTGCCAGCAGTCACCAGTTTTTCGGGAGCGGGGGGGCCTATGAGCAGTTCTTC. It specifies CASSHQFFGSGGAYEQFF.

This clonotype came up a few times. J is TRBJ2-1 and V is TRBV12-3 or TRBV12-4, with 11 bases aligning to TRBD2. Trimming removed 7 bases from V and 4 bases from J; junction bases left unmatched: 9. The CDR3 has 16 amino acids. CDR3 DNA: TGTGCCAGCACCTCCCCCGGGACTAGCGGTTACAATGAGCAGTTCTTC. Its protein product is CASTSPGTSGYNEQFF.

The rearrangement joins TRBV28 to TRBJ2-5; D is unresolved. This CDR3 spans 15 amino acids. Germline loops: CDR1 MDHEN, CDR2 SYDVKM. The V and J ends lost 3 bases and 4 bases respectively, with 15 bases between them. The CDR3 sequence: CASSFKGWWGETQYF. DNA for the CDR3: TGTGCCAGCAGTTTTAAGGGCTGGTGGGGAGAGACCCAGTACTTC.

This clonotype was found a few times. V and J are TRBV4-1 and TRBJ2-1, with D possibly called TRBD1 or TRBD2 (5 bases each). The CDR3 runs 14 residues. V was cut by 3 bases and J by 4 bases, with 10 bases left in between. Germline CDR1 and CDR2: MGHRA and YSYEKL. This CDR3 is CASSHGDAYNEQFF. CDR3 nucleotide sequence: TGCGCCAGCAGCCACGGGGACGCATACAATGAGCAGTTCTTC.

This clonotype occurred many times. The gene calls are TRBV6-2 or TRBV6-3 and TRBJ2-7; D is possibly TRBD2 (5 bases). The CDR3 has 14 residues. CDR1 MNHEY and CDR2 SVGEGT come from the germline V gene. V lost 4 bases to trimming and J lost 5 bases, with 15 bases between them. CDR3 loop: CASSSDWRRHEQYF. CDR3 nucleotides: TGTGCCAGCAGTTCGGACTGGAGGAGACACGAGCAGTACTTC.

The chain couples TRBV5-1 to TRBJ2-1; 7 bases map to TRBD1. The CDR3 is made up of 13 amino acids. V gave up 4 bases and J gave up 8 bases; unmatched junction bases: 6. The V gene's germline CDR1 is SGHRS and CDR2 YFSETQ. CDR3 residues: CASSEGAGDEQFF. The CDR3 region has the DNA TGCGCCAGCAGCGAGGGGGCAGGGGATGAGCAGTTCTTC. The full variable domain, rest sourced from reference TRBV5-1 and TRBJ2-1, is KAGVTQTPRYLIKTRGQQVTLSCSPISGHRSVSWYQQTPGQGLQFLFEYFSETQRNKGNFPGRFSGRQFSNSRSEMNVSTLELGDSALYLCASSEGAGDEQFFGPGTRLTVL.

The rearrangement links TRBV20-1 to TRBJ2-7, with 9 bases aligning to TRBD1. Trimming cost V 6 bases and J 2 bases; bases outside gene matches: 8. The CDR3 extends over 14 amino acids. Per germline, CDR1 DFQATT and CDR2 SNEGSKA (reference sequence). The CDR3 DNA reads TGCAGTGCCAACGCCGGGACAGGGACCTACGAGCAGTACTTC. Protein: CSANAGTGTYEQYF.

This chain connects TRBV7-2 to TRBJ2-7, with D unresolved. CDR1 and CDR2 from the germline V gene are SGHTA and FQGNSA. The germline V and J ends were trimmed by 2 bases and 2 bases, with 13 bases remaining between them. CDR3 length: 15 amino acids. The CDR3 bases are TGTGCCAGCAGCTTAAGGGCAGATAGTACCTACGAGCAGTACTTC. It encodes CASSLRADSTYEQYF. Full variable domain (rest looked up from reference TRBV7-2 and TRBJ2-7): GAGVSQSPSNKVTEKGKDVELRCDPISGHTALYWYRQSLGQGLEFLIYFQGNSAPDKSGLPSDRFSAERTGGSVSTLTIQRTQQEDSAVYLCASSLRADSTYEQYFGPGTRLTVT.

This clonotype was counted a few times. The genes are TRBV4-2 and TRBJ2-3, with D possibly TRBD1 on 7 matching bases. The CDR3 extends over 12 amino acids. Germline V lookup: CDR1 LGHNA, CDR2 YNFKEQ. Trimming shortened V by 1 base and J by 15 bases, and 14 bases separated the two germline ends. The CDR3 is CASSQAQGGAYF. For the CDR3, the DNA is TGTGCCAGCAGCCAAGCCCAGGGGGGAGCCTATTTT.

CDR3 nucleotide sequence: TGTGCCAGCAGCTCGCTAGCGGGGGATTCCTACGAGCAGTACTTC. Protein product: CASSSLAGDSYEQYF. The chain carries TRBV11-2 and TRBJ2-7, with 10 nucleotides matching TRBD2. V lost 4 bases and J lost 1; bases outside the gene matches: 4. This CDR3 has 15 amino acids. Germline CDR1 SGHAT, CDR2 FQNNGV.

This chain uses TRBV4-3 with TRBJ1-2, with D possibly being TRBD1 (5 bases). This CDR3 region has 14 residues. Germline V gene lookup returns CDR1 LGHNA and CDR2 YSLEER. V was clipped by 0 bases and J by 6 bases, with 11 bases between them. This CDR3 reads CASSQDWGIDGYTF. The DNA for the CDR3 is TGCGCCAGCAGCCAAGATTGGGGGATTGATGGCTACACCTTC.

The chain recombines TRBV6-5 with TRBJ2-7; the D is unclear. V lost 2 bases to trimming and J lost 1 base, with 12 bases between them. CDR3 length equals 15 residues. Per germline, CDR1 MNHEY and CDR2 SVGAGI. In DNA, the CDR3 is TGTGCCAGCAGTTACCCCAGCTCGGGTTCCTACGAGCAGTACTTC. This codes for CASSYPSSGSYEQYF.

The chain combines TRBV5-1 with TRBJ1-1; 9 nucleotides align to TRBD1. The CDR3 is 13 amino acids. The V segment lost 2 bases and the J segment 11 bases; nucleotides outside the gene matches: 7. CDR1 SGHRS and CDR2 YFSETQ come from the germline V gene. CDR3 amino acids: CASSFESGTGAFF. Written as DNA, the CDR3 is TGCGCCAGCAGCTTCGAATCCGGGACAGGGGCTTTCTTT.

This clonotype occurred a few times. The chain joins TRBV6-5 to TRBJ2-3; weak D call: TRBD2 (6 bases). This CDR3 region has 17 residues. Per germline, CDR1 MNHEY and CDR2 SVGAGI. Between the trimmed V and J ends, which lost 4 bases and 8 bases, there was a span of 25 bases. The chain's CDR3 is CASSSHEGLPESGTQYF. In DNA, the CDR3 is TGTGCCAGCAGTTCCCACGAGGGACTTCCAGAGTCGGGTACGCAGTATTTT.

The chain combines TRBV5-1 with TRBJ2-2, with 9 bases fitting TRBD1. The junction had 5 bases not matched to a gene; V was cut back by 6 bases and J by 5 bases. Germline values: CDR1 SGHRS, CDR2 YFSETQ. This CDR3 has 14 residues. The CDR3 sequence is CASMWTGDTGELFF. CDR3 nucleotide sequence: TGCGCCAGCATGTGGACAGGGGATACCGGGGAGCTGTTTTTT.

This clonotype was detected many times. The chain has TRBV5-1 and TRBJ2-1, with 9 bases matching TRBD2. With V trimmed by 2 bases and J by 5 bases, 5 bases remained unmatched. CDR1 and CDR2 from the germline V gene are SGHRS and YFSETQ. The CDR3 loop spans 15 amino acids. The CDR3, as DNA: TGCGCCAGCAGCTTCTCTAGCGGGGCGGACAATGAGCAGTTCTTC. It specifies CASSFSSGADNEQFF.